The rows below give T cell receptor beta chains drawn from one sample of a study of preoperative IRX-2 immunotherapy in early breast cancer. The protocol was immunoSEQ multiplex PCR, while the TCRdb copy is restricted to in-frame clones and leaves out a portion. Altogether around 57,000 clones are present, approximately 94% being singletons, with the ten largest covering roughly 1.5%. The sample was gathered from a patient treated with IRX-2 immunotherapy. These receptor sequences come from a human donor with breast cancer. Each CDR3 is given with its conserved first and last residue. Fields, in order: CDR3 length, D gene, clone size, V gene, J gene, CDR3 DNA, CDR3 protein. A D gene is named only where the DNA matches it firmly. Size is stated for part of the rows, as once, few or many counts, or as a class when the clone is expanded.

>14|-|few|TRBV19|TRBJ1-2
TGTGCCAGTAGTCACCCAGGGAGGGTGGATGGCTACACCTTC
CASSHPGRVDGYTF
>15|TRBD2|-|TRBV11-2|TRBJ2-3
TGTGCCAGCAGCTTAGTAGCGGGGGTTACAGATACGCAGTATTTT
CASSLVAGVTDTQYF
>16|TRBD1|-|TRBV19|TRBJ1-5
TGTGCCAGTAGTATAGTAGCCAGGGGGGGCAATCAGCCCCAGCATTTT
CASSIVARGGNQPQHF
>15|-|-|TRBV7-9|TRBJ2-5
TGTGCCAGCAGCTTAGGGGTTACCGGGACTGAGACCCAGTACTTC
CASSLGVTGTETQYF
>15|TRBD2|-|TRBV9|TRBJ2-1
TGTGCCAGCAGCGAGGGACTAGCGGGGGTCAATGAGCAGTTCTTC
CASSEGLAGVNEQFF
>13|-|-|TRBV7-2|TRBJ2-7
TGTGCCAGCAGCCCCCCCAGCGCCTACGAGCAGTACTTC
CASSPPSAYEQYF
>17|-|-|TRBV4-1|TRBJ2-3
TGCGCCAGCAGCCAAGTAGGTGGGGGACTCCCGTCAGATACGCAGTATTTT
CASSQVGGGLPSDTQYF
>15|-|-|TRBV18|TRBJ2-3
TGTGCCAGCTCACCAACGAGACAGGCGACAGATACGCAGTATTTT
CASSPTRQATDTQYF
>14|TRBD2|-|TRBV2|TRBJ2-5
TGTGCCAGCAGTGAAGCCCTAGCGGGAGAGACCCAGTACTTC
CASSEALAGETQYF
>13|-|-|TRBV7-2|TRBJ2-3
TGTGCCAGCAGCTTAGTACGAGAGGGTACGCAGTATTTT
CASSLVREGTQYF
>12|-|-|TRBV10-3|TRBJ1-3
TGTGCCATCACGGGGGCTGGAAACACCATATATTTT
CAITGAGNTIYF
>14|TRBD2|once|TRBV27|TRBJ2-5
TGTGCCAGCAGTTTATTTGGGCCGGCGGGGGAGCAGTACTTC
CASSLFGPAGEQYF
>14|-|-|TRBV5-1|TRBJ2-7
TGCGCCAGCAGCCCTGGGGGGGGGCGATACGAGCAGTACTTC
CASSPGGGRYEQYF
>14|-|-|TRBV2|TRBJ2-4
TGTGCCAGCAGTGGTGGCTTAGCCAAAAACATTCAGTACTTC
CASSGGLAKNIQYF
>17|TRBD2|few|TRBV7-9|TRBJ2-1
TGTGCCAGCAGCTCGGGATGGACTAGCGGGGACTACAATGAGCAGTTCTTC
CASSSGWTSGDYNEQFF
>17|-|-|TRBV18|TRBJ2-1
TGTGCCAGCTCACCGAACCTCCCCGGGCTGTCAAACAATGAGCAGTTCTTC
CASSPNLPGLSNNEQFF
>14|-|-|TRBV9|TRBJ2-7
TGTGCCAGCAGTCCGTGGGAAGGGTCCTACGAGCAGTACTTC
CASSPWEGSYEQYF
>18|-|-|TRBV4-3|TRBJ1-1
TGCGCCAGCAGCCAAGATCGGGCAGGGGATGTCCGGACCACTGAAGCTTTCTTT
CASSQDRAGDVRTTEAFF
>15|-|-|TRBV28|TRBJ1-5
TGTGCCAGCAGGGGCGGTTCCCCGATGGGTCAGCCCCAGCATTTT
CASRGGSPMGQPQHF
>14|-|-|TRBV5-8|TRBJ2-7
TGTGCCAGCAGCTTGGCCCCCTACTGGGGAGAGCAGTACTTC
CASSLAPYWGEQYF
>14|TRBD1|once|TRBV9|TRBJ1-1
TGTGCCAGCAGCGGGACAGGGGGGGCCACTGAAGCTTTCTTT
CASSGTGGATEAFF
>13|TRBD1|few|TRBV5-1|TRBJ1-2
TGCGCCAGCAGCTTGGCAGGGGGCGATGGCTACACCTTC
CASSLAGGDGYTF
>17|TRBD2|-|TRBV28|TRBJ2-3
TGTGCCAGCAGGCCCCTAGCGGGGGCAGAGAGCACAGATACGCAGTATTTT
CASRPLAGAESTDTQYF
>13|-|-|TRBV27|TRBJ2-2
TGTGCCAGCAGTTTAAGTAACACCGGGGAGCTGTTTTTT
CASSLSNTGELFF
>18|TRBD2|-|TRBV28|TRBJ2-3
TGTGCCAGCAGTTTATACGGGATTAGCGGGAGGGCCAGATATACGCAGTATTTT
CASSLYGISGRARYTQYF